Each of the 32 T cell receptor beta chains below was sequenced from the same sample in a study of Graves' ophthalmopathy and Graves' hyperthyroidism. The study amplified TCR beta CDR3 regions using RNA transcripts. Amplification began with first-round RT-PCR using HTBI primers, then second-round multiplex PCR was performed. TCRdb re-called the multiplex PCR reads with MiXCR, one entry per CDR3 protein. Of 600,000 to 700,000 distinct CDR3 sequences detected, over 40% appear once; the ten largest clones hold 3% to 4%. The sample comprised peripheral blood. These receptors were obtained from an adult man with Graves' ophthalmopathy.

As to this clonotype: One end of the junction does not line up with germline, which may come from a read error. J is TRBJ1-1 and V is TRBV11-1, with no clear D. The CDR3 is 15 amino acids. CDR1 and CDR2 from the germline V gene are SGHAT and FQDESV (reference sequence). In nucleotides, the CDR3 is TGTTCCAGCAGCTTAGAGGGTGAATACTACACTGAAGCTTTCTTT. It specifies CSSSLEGEYYTEAFF.

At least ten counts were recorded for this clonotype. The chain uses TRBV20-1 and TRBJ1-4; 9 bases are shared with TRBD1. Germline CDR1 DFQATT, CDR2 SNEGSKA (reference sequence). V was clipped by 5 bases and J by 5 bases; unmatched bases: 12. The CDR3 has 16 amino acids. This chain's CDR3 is CSAVSGTGWGNEKLFF. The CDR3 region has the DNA TGCAGTGCTGTCAGTGGGACAGGGTGGGGCAATGAAAAACTGTTTTTT.

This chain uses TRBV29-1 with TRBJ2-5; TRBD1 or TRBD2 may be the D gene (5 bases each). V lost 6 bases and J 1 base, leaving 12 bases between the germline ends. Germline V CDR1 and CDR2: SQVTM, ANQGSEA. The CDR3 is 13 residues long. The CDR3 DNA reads TGCAGCGTACTCGGGGCAGCCCAAGAGACCCAGTACTTC. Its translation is CSVLGAAQETQYF.

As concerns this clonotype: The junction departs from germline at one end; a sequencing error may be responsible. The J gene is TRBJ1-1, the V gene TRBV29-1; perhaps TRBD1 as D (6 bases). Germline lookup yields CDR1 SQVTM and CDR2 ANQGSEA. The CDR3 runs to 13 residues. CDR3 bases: TGCAGCGTGGAAGGACAGTCGAACACTGAAGCTTTCTTT. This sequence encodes CSVEGQSNTEAFF.

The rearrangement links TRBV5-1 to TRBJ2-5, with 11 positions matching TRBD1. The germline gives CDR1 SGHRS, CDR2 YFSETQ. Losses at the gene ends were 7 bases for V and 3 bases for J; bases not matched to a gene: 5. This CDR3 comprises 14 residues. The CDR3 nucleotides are TGCGCCAGCCGTGGACAGGGGGCCGAAGAGACCCAGTACTTC. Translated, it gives CASRGQGAEETQYF.

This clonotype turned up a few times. The CDR3 here is CASSQGRGPSEAFF. The CDR3 DNA follows: TGCGCCAGCAGCCAAGGGAGGGGGCCCAGTGAAGCTTTCTTT. V and J are TRBV4-1 and TRBJ1-1; 7 bases fit TRBD1. The CDR3 totals 14 residues. Germline CDR1 and CDR2: MGHRA and YSYEKL. V lost 1 base and J lost 7; bases outside the gene matches: 6.

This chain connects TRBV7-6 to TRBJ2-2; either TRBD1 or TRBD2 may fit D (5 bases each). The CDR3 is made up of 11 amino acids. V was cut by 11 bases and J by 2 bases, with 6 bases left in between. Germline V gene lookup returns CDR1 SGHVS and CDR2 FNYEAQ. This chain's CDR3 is CAGTNTGELFF. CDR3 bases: TGTGCCGGGACCAACACCGGGGAGCTGTTTTTT.

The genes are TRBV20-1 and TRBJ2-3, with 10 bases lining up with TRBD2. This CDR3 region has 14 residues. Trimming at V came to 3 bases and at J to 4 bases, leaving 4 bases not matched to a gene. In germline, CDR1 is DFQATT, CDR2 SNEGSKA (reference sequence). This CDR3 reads CSARGLAQADTQYF. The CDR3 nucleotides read TGCAGTGCTAGGGGACTAGCGCAGGCAGATACGCAGTATTTT.

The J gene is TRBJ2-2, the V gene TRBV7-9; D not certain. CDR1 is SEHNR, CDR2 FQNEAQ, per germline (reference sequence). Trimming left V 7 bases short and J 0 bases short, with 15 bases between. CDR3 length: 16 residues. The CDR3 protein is CASKPSMDPNTGELFF. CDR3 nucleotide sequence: TGTGCCAGCAAGCCGTCGATGGATCCGAACACCGGGGAGCTGTTTTTT.

CDR3 bases: TGTGCCATCAGTGTCGGGGATGGCCAAGAGACCCAGTACTTC. Its translation is CAISVGDGQETQYF. This chain uses TRBV10-3 with TRBJ2-5; D perhaps matches TRBD2 (5 bases). CDR3 length equals 14 residues. Trimming took 4 bases from V and 1 from J, leaving 10 bases between them. Looked up from germline, CDR1 is ENHRY and CDR2 is SYGVKD.

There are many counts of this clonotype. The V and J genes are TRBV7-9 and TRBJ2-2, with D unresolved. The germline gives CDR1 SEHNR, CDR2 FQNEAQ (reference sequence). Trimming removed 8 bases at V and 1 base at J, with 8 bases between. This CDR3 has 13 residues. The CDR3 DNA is TGTGCCAGCGGGTGGGTGAACACCGGGGAGCTGTTTTTT. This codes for CASGWVNTGELFF.

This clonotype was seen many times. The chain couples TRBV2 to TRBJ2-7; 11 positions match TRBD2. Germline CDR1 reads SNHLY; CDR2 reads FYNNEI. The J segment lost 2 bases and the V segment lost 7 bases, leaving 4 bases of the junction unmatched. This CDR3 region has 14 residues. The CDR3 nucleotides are TGTGCCAGCAATCTAGCGGGAGGCGCCTACGAGCAGTACTTC. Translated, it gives CASNLAGGAYEQYF.

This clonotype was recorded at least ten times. The CDR3 nucleotides read TGCAGCGTTGACGGGACCATAGCTGGCGAGACCCAGTACTTC. Its translation is CSVDGTIAGETQYF. The rearrangement links TRBV29-1 to TRBJ2-5, with D possibly called TRBD1 or TRBD2 (5 bases each). V dropped 3 bases and J dropped 5 bases, with 16 bases sitting between them. Germline-derived CDR1 and CDR2 are SQVTM and ANQGSEA. This CDR3 has 14 amino acids.

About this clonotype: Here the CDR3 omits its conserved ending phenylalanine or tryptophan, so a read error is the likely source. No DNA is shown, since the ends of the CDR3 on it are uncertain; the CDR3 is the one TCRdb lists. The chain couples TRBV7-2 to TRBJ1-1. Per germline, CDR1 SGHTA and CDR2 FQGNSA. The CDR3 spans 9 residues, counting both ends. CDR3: CASSQRLAG.

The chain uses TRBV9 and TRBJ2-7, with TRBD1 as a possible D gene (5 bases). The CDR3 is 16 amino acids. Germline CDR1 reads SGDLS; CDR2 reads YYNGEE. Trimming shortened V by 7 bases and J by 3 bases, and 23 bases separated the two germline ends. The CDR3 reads CASSPRQRTLLYEQYF. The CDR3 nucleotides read TGTGCCAGCTCACCACGACAGCGAACTCTCCTCTACGAGCAGTACTTC. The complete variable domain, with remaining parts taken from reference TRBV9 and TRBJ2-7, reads DSGVTQTPKHLITATGQRVTLRCSPRSGDLSVYWYQQSLDQGLQFLIQYYNGEERAKGNILERFSAQQFPDLHSELNLSSLELGDSALYFCASSPRQRTLLYEQYFGPGTRLTVT.

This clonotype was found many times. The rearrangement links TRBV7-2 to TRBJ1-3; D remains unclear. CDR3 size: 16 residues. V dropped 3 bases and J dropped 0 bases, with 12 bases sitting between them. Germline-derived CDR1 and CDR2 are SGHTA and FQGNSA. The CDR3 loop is CASSLGGPSSGNTIYF. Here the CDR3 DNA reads TGTGCCAGCAGCTTGGGAGGACCCAGCTCTGGAAACACCATATATTTT.

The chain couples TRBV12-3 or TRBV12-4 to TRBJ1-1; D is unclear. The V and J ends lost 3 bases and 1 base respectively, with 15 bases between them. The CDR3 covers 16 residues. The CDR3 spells CASSFRTGQPNTEAFF. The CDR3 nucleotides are TGTGCCAGCAGTTTTAGGACGGGCCAGCCGAACACTGAAGCTTTCTTT.

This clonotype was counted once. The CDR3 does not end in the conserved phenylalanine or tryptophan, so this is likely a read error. CDR3 sequence: CSVRGYQSEGAFL. CDR3 DNA sequence: TGCAGTGTGAGGGGATATCAAAGTGAGGGAGCTTTCCTT. J is TRBJ1-1 and V is TRBV20-1; D may be TRBD1 (5 bases). There are 13 residues in the CDR3. CDR1 DFQATT and CDR2 SNEGSKA come from the germline V gene (reference sequence). The V end was cut by 7 bases, the J end by 10 bases, with 22 bases between.

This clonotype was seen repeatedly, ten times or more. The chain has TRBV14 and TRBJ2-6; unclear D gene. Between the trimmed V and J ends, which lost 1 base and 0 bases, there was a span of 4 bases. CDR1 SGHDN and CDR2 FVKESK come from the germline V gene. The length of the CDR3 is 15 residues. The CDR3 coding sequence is TGTGCCAGCAGCCAAGTAGGCTCTGGGGCCAACGTCCTGACTTTC. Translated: CASSQVGSGANVLTF.

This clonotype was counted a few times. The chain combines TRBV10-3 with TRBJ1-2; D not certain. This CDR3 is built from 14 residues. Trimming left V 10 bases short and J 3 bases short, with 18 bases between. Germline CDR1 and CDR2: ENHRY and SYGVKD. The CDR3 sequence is CASIEPFSHYGYTF. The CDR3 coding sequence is TGTGCCAGCATCGAGCCATTCAGCCACTATGGCTACACCTTC.

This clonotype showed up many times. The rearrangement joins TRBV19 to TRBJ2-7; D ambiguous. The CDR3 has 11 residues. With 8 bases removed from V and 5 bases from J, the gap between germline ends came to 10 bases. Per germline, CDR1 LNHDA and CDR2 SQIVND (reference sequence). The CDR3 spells CASGIRNEQYF. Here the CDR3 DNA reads TGTGCCAGTGGAATCCGGAACGAGCAGTACTTC. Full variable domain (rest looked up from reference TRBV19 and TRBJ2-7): DGGITQSPKYLFRKEGQNVTLSCEQNLNHDAMYWYRQDPGQGLRLIYYSQIVNDFQKGDIAEGYSVSREKKESFPLTVTSAQKNPTAFYLCASGIRNEQYFGPGTRLTVT.

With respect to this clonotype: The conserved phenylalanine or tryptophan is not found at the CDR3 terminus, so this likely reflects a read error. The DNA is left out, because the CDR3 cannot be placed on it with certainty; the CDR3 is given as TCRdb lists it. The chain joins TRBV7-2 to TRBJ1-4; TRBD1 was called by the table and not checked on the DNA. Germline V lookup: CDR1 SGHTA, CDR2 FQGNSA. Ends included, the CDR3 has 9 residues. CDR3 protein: CASSLQGVY.

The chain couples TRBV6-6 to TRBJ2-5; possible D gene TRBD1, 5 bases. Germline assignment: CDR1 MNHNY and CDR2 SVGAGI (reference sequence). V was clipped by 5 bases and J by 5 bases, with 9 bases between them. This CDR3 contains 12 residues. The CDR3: CASSRQLETQYF. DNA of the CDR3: TGTGCCAGCAGTCGACAGTTGGAGACCCAGTACTTC.

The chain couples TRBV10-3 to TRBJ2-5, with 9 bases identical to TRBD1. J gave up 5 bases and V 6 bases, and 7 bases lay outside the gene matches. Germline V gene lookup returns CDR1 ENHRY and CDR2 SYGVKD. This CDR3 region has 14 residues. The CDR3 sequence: CAISHGTGTETQYF. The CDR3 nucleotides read TGTGCCATCAGCCACGGGACAGGGACCGAGACCCAGTACTTC.

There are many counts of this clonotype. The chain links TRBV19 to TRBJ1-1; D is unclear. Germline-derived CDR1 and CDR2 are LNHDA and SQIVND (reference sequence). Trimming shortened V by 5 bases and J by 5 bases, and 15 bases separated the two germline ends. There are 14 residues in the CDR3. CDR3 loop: CASSPPGNPTEAFF. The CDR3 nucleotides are TGTGCCAGTAGTCCGCCGGGCAACCCTACTGAAGCTTTCTTT.

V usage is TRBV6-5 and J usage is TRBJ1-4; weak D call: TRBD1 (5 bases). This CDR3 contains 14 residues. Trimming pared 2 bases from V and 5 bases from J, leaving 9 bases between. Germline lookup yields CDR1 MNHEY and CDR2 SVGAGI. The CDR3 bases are TGTGCCAGCAGTTACGGGGGTTCAAATGAAAAACTGTTTTTT. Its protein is CASSYGGSNEKLFF.

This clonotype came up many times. The CDR3 sequence: CSARTYSNQPQHF. The CDR3 DNA is TGCAGTGCTAGGACATATAGCAATCAGCCCCAGCATTTT. The chain combines TRBV20-1 with TRBJ1-5; D remains ambiguous. The CDR3 totals 13 residues. V was trimmed by 3 bases and J by 0 bases, leaving 6 bases between them. Germline lookup yields CDR1 DFQATT and CDR2 SNEGSKA (reference sequence).

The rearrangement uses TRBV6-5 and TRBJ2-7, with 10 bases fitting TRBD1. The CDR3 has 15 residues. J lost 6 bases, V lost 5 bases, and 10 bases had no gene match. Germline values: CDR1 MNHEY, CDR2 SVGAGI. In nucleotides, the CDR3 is TGTGCCAGCAGTGCCCGAGGGACAGGGGCGGTCGAGCAGTACTTC. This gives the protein CASSARGTGAVEQYF.

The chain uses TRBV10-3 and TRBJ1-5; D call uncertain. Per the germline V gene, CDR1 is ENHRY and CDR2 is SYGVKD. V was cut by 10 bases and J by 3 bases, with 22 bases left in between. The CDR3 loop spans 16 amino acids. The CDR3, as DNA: TGTGCCAGCAAGACTCCAGAAGCGGGGTACAATCAGCCCCAGCATTTT. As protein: CASKTPEAGYNQPQHF.

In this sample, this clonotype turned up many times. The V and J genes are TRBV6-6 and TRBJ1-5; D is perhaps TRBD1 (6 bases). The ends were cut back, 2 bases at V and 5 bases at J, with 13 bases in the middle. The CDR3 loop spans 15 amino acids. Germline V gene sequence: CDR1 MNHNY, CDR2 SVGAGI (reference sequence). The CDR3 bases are TGTGCCAGCAGTTACCCCGGCAGGGGAGATCAGCCCCAGCATTTT. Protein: CASSYPGRGDQPQHF.

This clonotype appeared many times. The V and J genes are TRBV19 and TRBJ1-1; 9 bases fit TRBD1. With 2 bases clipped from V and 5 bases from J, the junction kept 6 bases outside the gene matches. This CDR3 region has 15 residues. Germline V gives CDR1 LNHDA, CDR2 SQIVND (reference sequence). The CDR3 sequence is CASSITGTGKTEAFF. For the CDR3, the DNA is TGTGCCAGTAGTATAACAGGGACAGGGAAAACTGAAGCTTTCTTT.

As DNA, the CDR3 is TGTGCCTGGAGCGTACTTAGGGCGTACGATGGCTACACCTTC. Translated, it gives CAWSVLRAYDGYTF. J is TRBJ1-2 and V is TRBV30, with D hard to call. Germline V gives CDR1 GTSNPN, CDR2 SVGIG (reference sequence). Trimming took 3 bases from V and 6 from J, leaving 17 bases between them. The CDR3 consists of 14 residues.